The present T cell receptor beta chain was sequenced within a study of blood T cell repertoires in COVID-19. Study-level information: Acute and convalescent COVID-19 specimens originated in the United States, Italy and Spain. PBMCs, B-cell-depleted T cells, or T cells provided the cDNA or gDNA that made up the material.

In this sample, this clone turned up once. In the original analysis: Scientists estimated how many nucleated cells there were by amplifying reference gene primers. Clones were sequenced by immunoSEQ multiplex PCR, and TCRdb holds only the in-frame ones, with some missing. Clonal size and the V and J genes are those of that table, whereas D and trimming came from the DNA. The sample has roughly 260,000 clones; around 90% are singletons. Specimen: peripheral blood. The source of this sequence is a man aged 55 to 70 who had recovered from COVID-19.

The CDR3 sequence is CASSLAKAGGQETQYF. CDR3 in DNA: TGCGCCAGCAGCTTGGCCAAAGCGGGGGGGCAAGAGACCCAGTACTTC. The chain recombines TRBV5-1 with TRBJ2-5; 10 bases agree with TRBD2. J gave up 2 bases and V 0 bases, and 4 bases lay outside the gene matches. Germline V lookup: CDR1 SGHRS, CDR2 YFSETQ. CDR3 length: 16 residues.